This T cell receptor beta chain was identified during a study of blood T cells in healthy people across ages. As for this clonotype: Its antigen remains unknown.

General study results and limits: Older individuals had lower TCR beta diversity per million T cells (the decline was roughly linear). Donors of long life had a larger count of naive CD4+ cells and greater diversity than aged donors. Diversity estimates drawn from one million T cells were deemed underestimates.

Through a sample-barcoded 5' primer and a J-beta primer mix, a second PCR was run for roughly 6 to 11 cycles. Each CDR3 protein gets one entry after TCRdb re-called the 5' RACE reads with MiXCR. The repertoire holds around 970,000 distinct CDR3 sequences, with roughly half as singletons. V gave up 7 bases and J gave up 3 bases, with 13 bases separating them. Germline loops: CDR1 MDHEN, CDR2 SYDVKM. The CDR3 extends over 14 amino acids. The V gene is TRBV28, the J gene TRBJ1-5; D remains unclear. Sequenced: blood. This receptor was taken from a woman in her fifties or sixties in good health. The CDR3 region has the DNA TGTGCCAGCACCCGGGGAACAACCAATCAGCCCCAGCATTTT. This codes for CASTRGTTNQPQHF.